This entry is about one TCR beta chain. Data came from immunoSEQ multiplex PCR; TCRdb stores just in-frame clones and leaves some out. The sample includes 300,000 to 350,000 clones, more than 70% of them seen just once. These data come from a study of blood T cell repertoires in COVID-19. CDR1 LGHDT and CDR2 YNNKEL come from the germline V gene (reference sequence). The CDR3 loop spans 16 amino acids. Trimming cost V 4 bases and J 6 bases, with 21 bases left between them. This chain connects TRBV3-1 (or the pseudogene TRBV3-2) to TRBJ1-1; D not resolved. The sample was peripheral blood. This TCR derives from a woman aged 70 to 79 with COVID-19, enrolled during active disease. CDR3 residues: CASSPSDWEWVSEAFF. CDR3 DNA: TGTGCCAGCAGCCCGTCCGATTGGGAGTGGGTTTCTGAAGCTTTCTTT.